The table lists the clone carrying this TCR beta chain with a few counts. The target antigen is unknown. Germline loops: CDR1 MGHRA, CDR2 YSYEKL. V dropped 4 bases and J dropped 3; count of bases not matched to a gene: 14. The CDR3 has 17 amino acids. The record originates from a study of T-cell memory formation after mild COVID-19. Study summary: TCR clusters largely stayed donor specific.

5'RACE primed from the constant segment yielded TCR alpha and TCR beta cDNA libraries bearing sample barcodes and UMIs. TCRdb reprocessed the 5' RACE reads with MiXCR, giving one entry per CDR3 protein. The sample contains approximately 290,000 distinct CDR3 sequences, approximately 19% of which appear only once. The study's findings and limits: Clones that contracted from day 15 to 85 were balanced CD4/CD8, while later expanders leaned CD4+. Pre-infection memory showed some responding clones, and this suggested that cross-reactive memory joined.

This TCR derives from a man aged 18-30 years who had mild COVID-19 (a few samples of this study predate the infection). Cell type and time point are not known. This sequence joins TRBV4-1 and TRBJ2-7; 8 bases fit TRBD2. Material for sequencing was PBMCs or a T cell subset sorted from them (not recorded which). The DNA for the CDR3 is TGCGCCAGCAGCCTCCGCCGGGGGGGCCCAGACGTCTACGAGCAGTACTTC. Amino acid sequence: CASSLRRGGPDVYEQYF.